Below, one T cell receptor beta chain is given with its context. The data stem from a study of blood T cell repertoires in COVID-19. Authors' data handling: Using reference gene primer amplification, nucleated cell counts were estimated. TCRdb keeps only in-frame clones here, not all; method: immunoSEQ multiplex PCR. For V, J and clone size, that table is used; D and trimming come from the DNA. The table records a few hundred thousand clones, around 87% of them present only once. This sequence was found in a woman aged 50 to 65 who had recovered from COVID-19. The source material was peripheral blood.

The CDR3 protein is CSVEDRKGAFWAGGGETQYF. The CDR3 bases are TGCAGCGTTGAAGATAGGAAGGGGGCGTTCTGGGCGGGTGGAGGAGAGACCCAGTACTTC. J is TRBJ2-5 and V is TRBV29-1; 7 bases map to TRBD1. The germline V gene encodes CDR1 SQVTM and CDR2 ANQGSEA. V lost 0 bases to trimming and J lost 4 bases; unmatched junction nucleotides: 23. This CDR3 has 20 residues.